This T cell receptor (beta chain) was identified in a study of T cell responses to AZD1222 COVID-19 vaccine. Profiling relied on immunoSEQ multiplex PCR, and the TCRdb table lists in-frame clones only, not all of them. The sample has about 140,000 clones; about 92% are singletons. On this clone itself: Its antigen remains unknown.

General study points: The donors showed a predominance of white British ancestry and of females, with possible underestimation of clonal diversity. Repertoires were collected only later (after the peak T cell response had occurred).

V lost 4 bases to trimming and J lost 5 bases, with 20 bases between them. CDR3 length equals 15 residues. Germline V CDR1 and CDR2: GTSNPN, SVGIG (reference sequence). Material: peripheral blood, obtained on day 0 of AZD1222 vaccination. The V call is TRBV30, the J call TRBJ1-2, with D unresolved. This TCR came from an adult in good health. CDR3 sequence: CAWTPDHRQRYGYTF. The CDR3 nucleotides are TGTGCCTGGACCCCGGATCATAGGCAACGGTATGGCTACACCTTC.